This T cell receptor (beta chain) was recovered during a study of CD8 T cells in ankylosing spondylitis. This clonotype was seen many times. From germline, CDR1 is DFQATT and CDR2 SNEGSKA (reference sequence). The CDR3 totals 16 residues. The V end lost 1 base, the J end lost 3 bases, and 19 bases lay between the germline ends. TCRdb reprocessed the 5' RACE reads via MiXCR and lists one record per CDR3 protein. The repertoire holds fewer than 80,000 distinct CDR3 sequences, with roughly 5% as singletons. The genes are TRBV20-1 and TRBJ2-7; a weak D match, TRBD1 (6 bases). Sequenced material: blood, either unsorted or a sorted T cell fraction (not recorded which). The sequence was obtained from a male donor with ankylosing spondylitis or in good health (not recorded which). The CDR3 protein is CSARGFYRDIDYEQYF. The DNA of the CDR3 is TGCAGTGCTAGAGGCTTTTACCGGGACATAGACTACGAGCAGTACTTC.